This is a list of T cell receptor beta chains from one sample in a study of regulatory T cells in long-lasting Graves disease. TCRdb re-analysed the multiplex PCR reads in MiXCR, keeping a single row per CDR3 protein. The table records hundreds of thousands of distinct CDR3 sequences, 15% to 17% of them present only once. The sequencing here drew on peripheral blood mononuclear cells (PBMCs), taken at new diagnosis, from a patient treated with antithyroid drugs. All receptors derive from a female donor with Graves disease. CDR3s include the opening cysteine and the closing phenylalanine or tryptophan. Fields, in order: J gene, clone size, D gene, V gene, CDR3 protein, CDR3 DNA. D genes are given only for firm matches. The listing skips clone size in some rows; elsewhere it reads once, few, many or a size class.

>TRBJ2-3|many|TRBD2|TRBV12-5
CASGLEKTPGLAKTGDTQYF
TGTGCTAGTGGTTTGGAGAAAACGCCGGGACTAGCAAAAACGGGAGATACGCAGTATTTT
>TRBJ1-1|many|TRBD1|TRBV6-1
CASKRDRGMNTEAFF
TGTGCCAGCAAACGGGACAGGGGGATGAACACTGAAGCTTTCTTT
>TRBJ2-5|many|NA|TRBV7-3
CASSLRTGRGETQYF
TGTGCCAGCAGCTTAAGGACAGGGAGGGGAGAGACCCAGTACTTC
>TRBJ2-7|many|NA|TRBV5-1
CASSLGGHEQYF
TGTGCCAGCAGCTTAGGCGGACACGAGCAGTACTTC
>TRBJ2-7|NA|NA|TRBV13
CASSRGAGLYYEQYF
TGTGCCAGCAGCAGAGGGGCGGGCCTGTATTACGAGCAGTACTTC
>TRBJ1-1|many|NA|TRBV29-1
CSAEEGGTEAFF
TGCAGCGCTGAAGAAGGTGGCACTGAAGCTTTCTTT
>TRBJ1-5|NA|NA|TRBV27
CASSPPRGTGACNQPQHF
TGTGCCAGCAGTCCACCCCGCGGCACCGGGGCGTGCAATCAGCCCCAGCATTTT
>TRBJ2-7|many|NA|TRBV7-2
CASSLTPGEQYF
TGTGCCAGCAGCCTTACACCAGGCGAGCAGTACTTC
>TRBJ2-7|NA|TRBD2|TRBV5-4
CASSDGTSGTEQYF
TGTGCCAGCAGCGATGGGACTAGCGGGACCGAGCAGTACTTC
>TRBJ1-1|few|TRBD1|TRBV19
CASSIDEDRGRRGTEAFF
TGTGCCAGTAGTATAGATGAAGACAGGGGACGGAGAGGCACTGAAGCTTTCTTT
>TRBJ2-7|few|TRBD2|TRBV7-2
CASSWTSGMRSYEQYF
TGTGCCAGCTCCTGGACTAGCGGGATGAGGTCCTACGAGCAGTACTTC
>TRBJ1-1|once|NA|TRBV20-1
CSARGAADTEAFF
TGCAGTGCTAGAGGGGCGGCGGACACTGAAGCTTTCTTT
>TRBJ2-7|NA|TRBD1|TRBV7-9
CASSFTGEGAYEQYF
TGTGCCAGCAGCTTTACAGGGGAAGGCGCCTACGAGCAGTACTTC
>TRBJ1-3|many|NA|TRBV12-3/TRBV12-4
CASSPGQLSGNTIYF
TGTGCCAGCAGCCCTGGACAGCTTTCTGGAAACACCATATATTTT
>TRBJ1-6|many|NA|TRBV28
CAAGRPDRDNSPLHF
TGTGCCGCTGGACGCCCGGACAGAGATAATTCACCCCTCCACTTT
>TRBJ1-5|few|NA|TRBV27
CASKRGGGQPQHF
TGTGCCAGCAAACGTGGGGGTGGACAGCCCCAGCATTTT
>TRBJ1-3|many|NA|TRBV12-3/TRBV12-4
CASSLDRWNTIYF
TGTGCCAGCAGTTTAGACCGGTGGAACACCATATATTTT
>TRBJ1-1|many|NA|TRBV6-1
CASSEALGGEAFF
TGTGCCAGCAGTGAAGCTTTGGGGGGTGAAGCTTTCTTT
>TRBJ1-5|many|NA|TRBV15
CATSTGGNQPQHF
TGTGCCACCAGCACAGGAGGCAATCAGCCCCAGCATTTT
>TRBJ2-3|many|NA|TRBV28
CASSLGLDYTDTQYF
TGTGCCAGCAGTTTAGGCCTGGATTACACAGATACGCAGTATTTT
>TRBJ2-1|many|NA|TRBV6-1
CASKKGNNEQFF
TGTGCCAGCAAGAAGGGAAACAATGAGCAGTTCTTC
>TRBJ2-7|many|TRBD2|TRBV10-3
CAISGVASGRGDEQYF
TGTGCCATCAGTGGGGTGGCTAGCGGGAGAGGGGACGAGCAGTACTTC
>TRBJ2-7|NA|NA|TRBV12-3/TRBV12-4
CASSLAEARIDEQYF
TGTGCCAGCAGTTTGGCTGAGGCCCGTATAGACGAGCAGTACTTC
>TRBJ1-1|many|NA|TRBV2
CASSDRGNTEAFF
TGTGCCAGCAGTGACAGGGGGAACACTGAAGCTTTCTTT
>TRBJ2-3|many|NA|TRBV24-1
CATSDQQVQGNTQYF
TGTGCCACCAGTGACCAACAGGTCCAAGGGAATACGCAGTATTTT
>TRBJ2-3|few|NA|TRBV29-1
CSVNTGTDTQYF
TGCAGCGTTAATACAGGGACAGATACGCAGTATTTT
>TRBJ1-1|many|NA|TRBV12-3/TRBV12-4
CASKADSNTEAFF
TGTGCCAGCAAGGCGGATTCGAACACTGAAGCTTTCTTT
>TRBJ1-6|NA|NA|TRBV5-5
CASNPPGGSPLHF
TGTGCCAGCAACCCCCCGGGGGGTTCCCCCCTCCACTTT